This entry lists 17 T cell receptor beta chains sequenced from one sample in a study of T cells in Graves' hyperthyroidism and ophthalmopathy (dated by TCRdb to about 2019). The library was made by multiplex PCR. TCRdb lists the instrument as Illumina HiSeq 2000. Amplification of TCR beta CDR3 regions was carried out from RNA transcripts. A first-round RT-PCR of the TCR CDR3 used the HTBI primer set with the Qiagen OneStep RT-PCR kit. In-frame beta chains were kept once TCRdb had trimmed the public reads at Q25 with fastp and called clones with MiXCR. Rows matching on CDR3 protein sequence are summarized as one entry with the most common DNA and genes. Here the sample has about 620,000 distinct CDR3 sequences; roughly 16% occur a single time. Of the sample, approximately 3.9% is held by the ten largest clones. Sequencing used blood. The receptors derive from a woman aged 25 to 39 with Graves' hyperthyroidism.

This clonotype was observed many times. The chain uses TRBV10-3 and TRBJ2-1; D may be TRBD1 or TRBD2 (5 bases each). This CDR3 has 16 residues. Germline CDR1 and CDR2: ENHRY and SYGVKD. Trimming removed 0 bases from V and 9 bases from J, with 18 bases in between. The CDR3 here is CAISESLARARGEQFF. The CDR3 nucleotides are TGTGCCATCAGTGAGTCGCTAGCCAGGGCAAGGGGTGAGCAGTTCTTC.

In its sample, this clonotype was seen many times. The rearrangement uses TRBV28 and TRBJ1-4, with 7 bases aligning to TRBD1. The CDR3 totals 14 residues. Germline V gene data show CDR1 as MDHEN and CDR2 as SYDVKM. J lost 8 bases, V lost 6 bases, and 9 bases had no gene match. CDR3 sequence reads: CASRGHRGEEKLFF. The CDR3 DNA reads as TGTGCCAGCAGGGGACACAGGGGTGAGGAAAAACTGTTTTTT.

Only a few counts were recorded for this clonotype. A much larger clone differs by one base, so this may be a read error. For the CDR3, the DNA is TGTGCCAGCAGTCGAACGGGGGGTCGGCCCCAGCATTTT. Translating gives CASSRTGGRPQHF. The V and J genes are TRBV27 and TRBJ1-5; D is possibly TRBD1 (5 bases). Germline V lookup: CDR1 MNHEY, CDR2 SMNVEV (reference sequence). V lost 5 bases, J lost 9 bases, and 14 bases lay in between. The CDR3 sequence is 13 residues long.

At least ten counts were recorded for this clonotype. The gene calls are TRBV12-3 or TRBV12-4 and TRBJ2-3; no reliable D call. CDR3 length equals 13 residues. Trimming stripped 0 bases from V and 3 bases from J, with 4 bases between. The CDR3 loop is CASSLAETDTQYF. CDR3 coding DNA: TGTGCCAGCAGTTTAGCAGAGACAGATACGCAGTATTTT.

This clonotype was observed at least ten times. The chain links TRBV28 to TRBJ2-7, with D perhaps matching TRBD1 (6 bases). Trimming stripped 8 bases from V and 5 bases from J, with 19 bases between. The CDR3 covers 14 residues. Germline V gene sequence: CDR1 MDHEN, CDR2 SYDVKM. CDR3 nucleotide sequence: TGTGCCAGCCGAGGGACACCGAACGCGCACGAGCAGTACTTC. Translating gives CASRGTPNAHEQYF.

This clonotype was counted a few times. The chain links TRBV19 to TRBJ2-1, with D perhaps matching TRBD1 (6 bases). CDR3 length: 13 amino acids. The germline gives CDR1 LNHDA, CDR2 SQIVND (reference sequence). Trimming left V 7 bases short and J 6 bases short, with 13 bases between. CDR3 coding DNA: TGTGCCAGTACCGCAGGGGCTGGCAATGAGCAGTTCTTC. It yields the protein CASTAGAGNEQFF.

Ten or more counts support this clonotype. The chain links TRBV12-3 or TRBV12-4 to TRBJ2-2; tentative D call: TRBD2 (6 bases). V shed 6 bases and J shed 8 bases, with 16 bases lying between them. The CDR3 runs 14 residues. CDR3 amino acids: CASRPGLQGGELFF. The CDR3 DNA follows: TGTGCCAGCAGACCGGGACTCCAAGGAGGGGAGCTGTTTTTT.

This clonotype was recorded many times. The rearrangement uses TRBV28 and TRBJ1-1; the D is unclear. CDR1 MDHEN and CDR2 SYDVKM come from the germline V gene. V lost 8 bases and J lost 0, with 10 bases in between. The CDR3 totals 13 residues. As DNA, the CDR3 is TGTGCCAGCCAAAGTACTATGAACACTGAAGCTTTCTTT. Protein product: CASQSTMNTEAFF.

The sample holds many counts of this clonotype. One junction end disagrees with the germline gene, perhaps due to a read error. The gene calls are TRBV7-7 and TRBJ2-1; D possibly corresponds to TRBD2 (6 bases). CDR3 length: 13 residues. Looked up from germline, CDR1 is SSHAT and CDR2 is FNYEAQ (reference sequence). CDR3 in amino acids: CASSLTLRGEQFF. CDR3 nucleotides: TGTGCTAGCAGCTTAACCTTACGGGGGGAGCAGTTCTTC.

The V call is TRBV6-1, the J call TRBJ1-4, with TRBD1 matching 7 bases. CDR1 and CDR2 from the germline V gene are MNHNS and SASEGT. There are 15 residues in the CDR3. The ends lost 4 bases at V and 2 bases at J; junction bases unmatched: 4. The CDR3 spells CASSANRGTNEKLFF. The DNA for the CDR3 is TGTGCCAGCAGTGCCAACAGGGGTACTAATGAAAAACTGTTTTTT.

This clonotype appeared many times. The rearrangement links TRBV19 to TRBJ1-1, with D tentatively TRBD1 (5 bases). Trimming took off 1 base at V and 7 bases at J, with 10 bases between the two ends. The CDR3 contains 13 residues. The germline V gene has CDR1 LNHDA and CDR2 SQIVND (reference sequence). This chain's CDR3 is CASSIGPGNEAFF. CDR3 in DNA: TGTGCCAGTAGTATAGGGCCAGGGAATGAAGCTTTCTTT.

The V call is TRBV3-1, the J call TRBJ2-2; a possible D gene is TRBD2 (6 bases). Trimming cost V 3 bases and J 4 bases, with 12 bases left between them. The CDR3 length is 15 residues. The V gene's germline CDR1 is LGHDT and CDR2 YNNKEL (reference sequence). CDR3 in amino acids: CASSHGGLGTGELFF. DNA for the CDR3: TGTGCCAGCAGCCACGGGGGTTTGGGCACCGGGGAGCTGTTTTTT.

There are many counts of this clonotype. The chain joins TRBV12-3 or TRBV12-4 to TRBJ2-1, with TRBD2 matching 9 bases. There are 17 residues in the CDR3. J gave up 4 bases and V 2 bases, and 9 bases lay outside the gene matches. The CDR3 region has the DNA TGTGCCAGCAGTTTACAGGATCTAGCGGGATTTTACAATGAGCAGTTCTTC. Its protein product is CASSLQDLAGFYNEQFF.

This clonotype occurred many times. The chain combines TRBV29-1 with TRBJ2-5, with 9 bases matching TRBD1. CDR1 is SQVTM and CDR2 is ANQGSEA in the germline V gene. V trimming: 6 bases; J trimming: 5 bases; junction bases outside the gene matches: 10. CDR3 size: 14 residues. This CDR3 reads CSVVRDRAGETQYF. The CDR3 DNA is TGCAGCGTCGTCCGGGACAGGGCAGGGGAGACCCAGTACTTC.

The chain recombines TRBV29-1 with TRBJ1-2, with D unresolved. This CDR3 spans 9 amino acids. In germline, CDR1 is SQVTM, CDR2 ANQGSEA. CDR3 nucleotide sequence: TGCAGTACATCCCAGGGCTACACCTTC. Protein product: CSTSQGYTF.

The chain uses TRBV15 and TRBJ2-3, with D maybe TRBD1 (5 bases). The germline CDR1 and CDR2 sequences are LNHNV and YYDKDF (reference sequence). Trimming shortened V by 5 bases and J by 6 bases, and 21 bases separated the two germline ends. This CDR3 is 16 amino acids long. The CDR3 loop reads CATSGHWAGHTDTQYF. The CDR3 coding sequence is TGTGCCACCAGCGGGCATTGGGCAGGGCATACGGATACGCAGTATTTT.

The chain joins TRBV20-1 to TRBJ1-2, with D possibly matching TRBD1 (6 bases). The CDR3 is 15 residues long. Germline V gene lookup returns CDR1 DFQATT and CDR2 SNEGSKA (reference sequence). V was shortened by 2 bases and J by 1 base, with 14 bases between the two germline ends. Here the CDR3 reads CSARSAGAFNYGYTF. The CDR3 coding sequence is TGCAGTGCTAGATCGGCAGGGGCGTTTAACTATGGCTACACCTTC.